The clone carrying this TCR beta chain showed up many times. Its antigen is unidentified. The data derive from a study of CD8 T cells in ankylosing spondylitis. Study-level points and caveats: What appeared characteristic of ankylosing spondylitis blood was a TCR beta motif of eight or nine highly homologous variants.

TCRdb ran MiXCR on the 5' RACE reads and lists one entry per CDR3 protein. The sample records approximately 220,000 distinct CDR3 sequences, about 26% being singletons. The CDR3 runs 14 residues. J lost 1 base, V lost 6 bases, and 4 bases had no gene match. The germline V gene encodes CDR1 DFQATT and CDR2 SNEGSKA (reference sequence). Material: blood, either unsorted or a sorted T cell fraction (not recorded which). The V call is TRBV20-1, the J call TRBJ2-5; 11 positions agree with TRBD2. The sequence came from a male donor with ankylosing spondylitis or in good health (not recorded which). CDR3 in amino acids: CSASLAGVQETQYF. CDR3 in DNA: TGCAGTGCCTCACTAGCGGGAGTCCAAGAGACCCAGTACTTC.